A selection of T cell receptor beta chains follows, all from one sample in a study of blood T cell repertoires in COVID-19. Sequencing was performed with immunoSEQ multiplex PCR; in TCRdb, only in-frame clones are kept and a portion is missing. This table has a few hundred thousand clones, less than 90% appearing once. The source material was PBMCs or T cells enriched from blood (not recorded which). The receptors come from a woman in her forties or fifties who had recovered from COVID-19. Both conserved end residues are part of each CDR3. Some rows mark clone size as missing; the rest say once, few, many or name a class of expanded clone.

V gene: TRBV6-5
J gene: TRBJ2-6
clone size: NA
CDR3 protein: CASSYLNAGGANVLTF

V gene: TRBV30
J gene: TRBJ1-6
clone size: NA
CDR3 protein: CAWREGNSPLHF

V gene: TRBV30
J gene: TRBJ2-7
clone size: NA
CDR3 protein: CAWQGQSLREQYF

V gene: TRBV5-6
J gene: TRBJ1-6
clone size: NA
CDR3 protein: CASTFRDRGIRLNSPLHF

V gene: TRBV7-2
J gene: TRBJ1-5
clone size: NA
CDR3 protein: CASSLVGQGGSSPQHF

V gene: TRBV7-8
J gene: TRBJ1-1
clone size: NA
CDR3 protein: CASSQDRVGTEAFF

V gene: TRBV30
J gene: TRBJ1-4
clone size: NA
CDR3 protein: CAWGPPGGPSKLFF

V gene: TRBV2
J gene: TRBJ1-1
clone size: NA
CDR3 protein: CASSAWEDTEAFF

V gene: TRBV7-2
J gene: TRBJ2-5
clone size: NA
CDR3 protein: CASSAPLGTSEQETQYF

V gene: TRBV27
J gene: TRBJ1-1
clone size: NA
CDR3 protein: CASKQQGPMNTEAFF

V gene: TRBV2
J gene: TRBJ2-1
clone size: few
CDR3 protein: CASSVETGYNEQFF

V gene: TRBV9
J gene: TRBJ1-1
clone size: NA
CDR3 protein: CASSGRPGTNTEAFF

V gene: TRBV7-2
J gene: TRBJ2-2
clone size: NA
CDR3 protein: CASSARGQGRTGELFF

V gene: TRBV27
J gene: TRBJ1-2
clone size: NA
CDR3 protein: CASTPQRQGGSYGYTF

V gene: TRBV4-3
J gene: TRBJ2-7
clone size: NA
CDR3 protein: CASSRGSSYEQYF

V gene: TRBV7-3
J gene: TRBJ2-2
clone size: NA
CDR3 protein: CASSRHQNTGELFF

V gene: TRBV30
J gene: TRBJ1-4
clone size: NA
CDR3 protein: CAWSALDRGLEVMEKLFF

V gene: TRBV7-6
J gene: TRBJ2-2
clone size: once
CDR3 protein: CASSLDSGELFF

V gene: TRBV14
J gene: TRBJ2-2
clone size: NA
CDR3 protein: CASSQDLRGTGELFF

V gene: TRBV12-3/TRBV12-4
J gene: TRBJ1-5
clone size: NA
CDR3 protein: CASSSGNQPQHF

V gene: TRBV11-2
J gene: TRBJ1-2
clone size: once
CDR3 protein: CASSSNRVGYTF

V gene: TRBV18
J gene: TRBJ2-7
clone size: NA
CDR3 protein: CASSPRDRGLEQYF

V gene: TRBV7-2
J gene: TRBJ1-6
clone size: NA
CDR3 protein: CASSSSVDSSSPLHF

V gene: TRBV29-1
J gene: TRBJ1-4
clone size: once
CDR3 protein: CSVAGQGHEKLFF

V gene: TRBV24-1
J gene: TRBJ1-1
clone size: NA
CDR3 protein: CATTIEGTLNTEAFF

V gene: TRBV30
J gene: TRBJ1-6
clone size: few
CDR3 protein: CAWGGTSSYNSPLHF

V gene: TRBV2
J gene: TRBJ1-1
clone size: NA
CDR3 protein: CASRDGRGLTEAFF

V gene: TRBV28
J gene: TRBJ1-5
clone size: NA
CDR3 protein: CASSFSKDRAAGNQPQHF

V gene: TRBV2
J gene: TRBJ1-1
clone size: NA
CDR3 protein: CASGGGPLNTEAFF

V gene: TRBV21-1
J gene: TRBJ2-6
clone size: once
CDR3 protein: CASGNGRRGLWSGANVLTF

V gene: TRBV3-1/TRBV3-2
J gene: TRBJ1-2
clone size: NA
CDR3 protein: CASSRTANYGYTF